The 30 T cell receptor beta chains below were found in one sample sequenced in a study of OX40 agonist ivuxolimab in advanced cancers. The library was made by the immunoSEQ multiplex PCR assay. Drawn from immuneACCESS, this table holds only the in-frame rearrangements with V and J called that TCRdb kept. Clones are partly lost; checked studies trace under half to an unresolved V gene and leave the rest unexplained. This sample gives over 20,000 clones in total; under 90% of them show up just once. The ten largest make up 21% of the sample. The source was CD4+ or CD8+ T cells sorted from blood, collected in a trial of the OX40 agonist ivuxolimab. The receptors were sampled from an adult with an advanced solid tumor such as melanoma, head and neck, liver or kidney cancer.

This CDR3 is CASSLGSDGYTF. The CDR3, as DNA: TGTGCCAGCAGCCTGGGATCTGACGGCTACACCTTC. The V gene is TRBV7-9, the J gene TRBJ1-2; D is unresolved. Germline values: CDR1 SEHNR, CDR2 FQNEAQ (reference sequence). The V end lost 5 bases, the J end lost 8 bases, and 12 bases lay between the germline ends. This CDR3 has 12 amino acids.

The V call is TRBV28, the J call TRBJ2-3, with 11 bases aligning to TRBD2. V was clipped by 6 bases and J by 3 bases; unmatched bases: 2. Germline-derived CDR1 and CDR2 are MDHEN and SYDVKM. The CDR3 is 14 amino acids. CDR3 loop: CASRRLAGTDTQYF. The CDR3 DNA is TGTGCCAGCAGGCGACTAGCGGGAACAGATACGCAGTATTTT.

The chain joins TRBV29-1 to TRBJ2-7; 7 nucleotides align to TRBD1. The V segment lost 4 bases and the J segment 6 bases; nucleotides outside the gene matches: 9. Looked up from germline, CDR1 is SQVTM and CDR2 is ANQGSEA. This CDR3 comprises 13 residues. CDR3 region: CSVVEQGLFEQYF. The CDR3 region has the DNA TGCAGCGTTGTGGAACAGGGGCTTTTCGAGCAGTACTTC.

The chain couples TRBV6-5 to TRBJ2-2; the D gene is possibly TRBD1 (8 bases). Germline-derived CDR1 and CDR2 are MNHEY and SVGAGI. V was pared by 2 bases and J by 4 bases, with 14 bases between. The CDR3 totals 16 residues. The chain's CDR3 is CASSYRTGRGTGELFF. Here the CDR3 DNA reads TGTGCCAGCAGTTACCGGACAGGGAGGGGCACCGGGGAGCTGTTTTTT.

This clone is medium-sized by share. The chain has TRBV10-3 and TRBJ2-2, with 7 bases aligning to TRBD1. The CDR3 runs to 14 residues. The germline CDR1 and CDR2 sequences are ENHRY and SYGVKD. Germline trimming cut 5 bases from V and 6 bases from J; bases unmatched to any gene: 6. DNA of the CDR3: TGTGCCATCAGTTCGGGACAGAGCGCCGGGGAGCTGTTTTTT. Its translation is CAISSGQSAGELFF.

CDR3 DNA sequence: TGTGCCACCAGCAGTCGACAGGTGCCCTACGAGCAGTACTTC. This gives the protein CATSSRQVPYEQYF. This sequence joins TRBV15 and TRBJ2-7, with D perhaps matching TRBD1 (6 bases). Germline V gives CDR1 LNHNV, CDR2 YYDKDF (reference sequence). The CDR3 extends over 14 amino acids. Trimming stripped 3 bases from V and 2 bases from J, with 11 bases between.

This clone appeared once. The chain combines TRBV6-5 with TRBJ2-7; 9 bases agree with TRBD1. V dropped 0 bases and J dropped 6; count of bases not matched to a gene: 9. CDR3 length: 16 residues. Per the germline V gene, CDR1 is MNHEY and CDR2 is SVGAGI. The CDR3 is CASSYSSGTGLFEQYF. CDR3 in DNA: TGTGCCAGCAGTTACTCTTCCGGGACAGGGCTGTTCGAGCAGTACTTC.

The rearrangement joins TRBV4-2 to TRBJ1-4, with TRBD1 matching 9 bases. This CDR3 region has 15 residues. Germline lookup yields CDR1 LGHNA and CDR2 YNFKEQ. The V and J ends lost 1 base and 6 bases, in that order; junction bases with no gene match: 3. The CDR3 region is CASSQVDRGDEKLFF. CDR3 nucleotide sequence: TGTGCCAGCAGCCAAGTCGACAGGGGGGATGAAAAACTGTTTTTT.

J is TRBJ1-2 and V is TRBV9, with D possibly matching TRBD1 (6 bases). V lost 3 bases, J lost 3 bases, and 21 bases lay in between. CDR1 is SGDLS, CDR2 YYNGEE, per germline. This CDR3 spans 17 amino acids. CDR3 loop: CASSATSTGPLDYGYTF. The DNA of the CDR3 is TGTGCCAGCAGCGCCACTTCGACAGGACCCCTGGACTATGGCTACACCTTC.

This chain joins TRBV5-8 and TRBJ1-3; D uncertain. In germline, CDR1 is SGHTS, CDR2 YDEGEE. There are 14 residues in the CDR3. The V end lost 1 base, the J end lost 8 bases, and 13 bases lay between the germline ends. The CDR3 region is CASSLLSGRDTIYF. CDR3 DNA: TGTGCCAGCAGCTTGTTATCTGGGAGAGACACCATATATTTT.

The rearrangement links TRBV9 to TRBJ2-2; D not certain. The CDR3 runs 12 residues. The ends were cut back, 3 bases at V and 3 bases at J, with 3 bases in the middle. Germline V gene lookup returns CDR1 SGDLS and CDR2 YYNGEE. CDR3 loop: CASSAYTGELFF. CDR3 DNA sequence: TGTGCCAGCAGCGCGTACACCGGGGAGCTGTTTTTT.

The V and J genes are TRBV4-2 and TRBJ2-7, with TRBD2 matching 8 bases. Trimming cost V 3 bases and J 2 bases; bases outside gene matches: 0. CDR1 LGHNA and CDR2 YNFKEQ come from the germline V gene. The CDR3 has 13 residues. The CDR3 region is CASSQGLAYEQYF. The CDR3 coding sequence is TGTGCCAGCAGCCAGGGACTAGCCTACGAGCAGTACTTC.

V usage is TRBV7-9 and J usage is TRBJ2-3; 8 bases are a match to TRBD1. The CDR3 loop spans 15 amino acids. With 4 bases clipped from V and 5 bases from J, the junction kept 8 bases outside the gene matches. CDR1 is SEHNR and CDR2 is FQNEAQ in the germline V gene (reference sequence). In nucleotides, the CDR3 is TGTGCCAGCAGCTCGACAGGGGAGGTACGAGATACGCAGTATTTT. This gives the protein CASSSTGEVRDTQYF.

V gene TRBV28 combines with J gene TRBJ2-1, with 11 positions matching TRBD2. Germline assignment: CDR1 MDHEN and CDR2 SYDVKM. This CDR3 spans 17 amino acids. Losses at the gene ends were 10 bases for V and 0 bases for J; bases not matched to a gene: 11. CDR3 sequence reads: CATTSGGLPSSYNEQFF. CDR3 coding DNA: TGTGCCACCACTAGCGGGGGCCTCCCGAGCTCCTACAATGAGCAGTTCTTC.

The chain carries TRBV7-3 and TRBJ2-1, with D possibly being TRBD1 or TRBD2 (6 bases each). Germline values: CDR1 SGHTA, CDR2 FQGTGA. Deletions cut 1 base from V and 3 bases from J, with 19 bases between. The CDR3 consists of 18 residues. The CDR3 protein is CASSLKGVSGRDYNEQFF. For the CDR3, the DNA is TGTGCCAGCAGCTTAAAGGGGGTGAGCGGGCGGGACTACAATGAGCAGTTCTTC. Based on the CDR3 plus reference TRBV7-3 and TRBJ2-1, the full variable domain is GAGVSQTPSNKVTEKGKYVELRCDPISGHTALYWYRQSLGQGPEFLIYFQGTGAADDSGLPNDRFFAVRPEGSVSTLKIQRTERGDSAVYLCASSLKGVSGRDYNEQFFGPGTRLTVL.

Only a few counts were recorded for this clone. V gene TRBV19 combines with J gene TRBJ2-7, with TRBD1 identical over 9 bases. J gave up 6 bases and V 2 bases, and 5 bases lay outside the gene matches. The CDR3 length is 14 residues. CDR1 is LNHDA, CDR2 SQIVND, per germline (reference sequence). This CDR3 reads CASSIMGQGGEQYF. In nucleotides, the CDR3 is TGTGCCAGTAGTATAATGGGACAGGGAGGCGAGCAGTACTTC.

The chain links TRBV29-1 to TRBJ2-3, with 9 nucleotides matching TRBD2. Germline-derived CDR1 and CDR2 are SQVTM and ANQGSEA. The CDR3 spans 14 residues. V lost 6 bases to trimming and J lost 4 bases; unmatched junction nucleotides: 8. The CDR3 nucleotides read TGCAGCGTGTCGGGACTAGCCAGCTCAGATACGCAGTATTTT. Encoded protein: CSVSGLASSDTQYF.

The chain combines TRBV30 with TRBJ1-2, with D uncertain. There are 17 residues in the CDR3. Trimming left V 3 bases short and J 2 bases short, with 22 bases between. Germline V gene lookup returns CDR1 GTSNPN and CDR2 SVGIG (reference sequence). The CDR3 spells CAWRLAFLRQENYGYTF. The CDR3 nucleotides are TGTGCCTGGAGGTTAGCGTTTTTACGGCAAGAAAACTATGGCTACACCTTC.

This clone was counted only a few times. This chain connects TRBV13 to TRBJ2-1; TRBD2 agrees at 9 bases. From germline, CDR1 is PRHDT and CDR2 FYEKMQ (reference sequence). The CDR3 is 16 residues long. With V trimmed by 8 bases and J by 8 bases, 16 bases remained unmatched. In DNA, the CDR3 is TGTGCCAGCGCTATCTCTGGTAGCGGGGGTTGGGATGAGCAGTTCTTC. It encodes CASAISGSGGWDEQFF.

The CDR3 region is CASSLGLPTDTQYF. CDR3 nucleotide sequence: TGTGCCAGCAGCTTAGGGCTTCCCACAGATACGCAGTATTTT. V usage is TRBV11-2 and J usage is TRBJ2-3, with D unresolved. The CDR3 spans 14 residues. Between the trimmed V and J ends, which lost 1 base and 2 bases, there was a span of 7 bases. Germline V gene lookup returns CDR1 SGHAT and CDR2 FQNNGV.

This clone has a single count. The rearrangement links TRBV5-1 to TRBJ2-7; D could derive from TRBD1 or TRBD2 (5 bases each). Germline-derived CDR1 and CDR2 are SGHRS and YFSETQ. The CDR3 is made up of 14 amino acids. The germline V and J ends were trimmed by 0 bases and 3 bases, with 10 bases remaining between them. In DNA, the CDR3 is TGCGCCAGCAGCTTGGCGGGGCAGAGCTACGAGCAGTACTTC. Translation gives CASSLAGQSYEQYF.

The genes are TRBV5-1 and TRBJ2-7; 7 nucleotides match TRBD1. CDR3 length: 14 residues. Germline V gives CDR1 SGHRS, CDR2 YFSETQ. J lost 2 bases, V lost 4 bases, and 6 bases had no gene match. CDR3 DNA sequence: TGCGCCAGCAGCACCCCGGGACAGACCTACGAGCAGTACTTC. Translated, it gives CASSTPGQTYEQYF.

J is TRBJ1-2 and V is TRBV28, with 11 bases lining up with TRBD1. Germline V gives CDR1 MDHEN, CDR2 SYDVKM. The CDR3 has 17 residues. The junction had 8 bases not matched to a gene; V was cut back by 5 bases and J by 0 bases. In nucleotides, the CDR3 is TGTGCCAGCAGTCGATCCCGGGACAGGGGGTCTAACTATGGCTACACCTTC. Its translation: CASSRSRDRGSNYGYTF.

J is TRBJ2-5 and V is TRBV7-8; D unresolved. CDR1 SGHVS and CDR2 FQNEAQ come from the germline V gene. The CDR3 is 13 residues long. V lost 3 bases and J 4 bases, leaving 9 bases between the germline ends. The CDR3 region has the DNA TGTGCCAGCAGCTTCTCTAGAGCAGAGACCCAGTACTTC. Amino acids: CASSFSRAETQYF.

This clone came up once. This rearrangement joins TRBV7-9 to TRBJ2-7; D uncertain. The CDR3 length is 13 residues. In germline, CDR1 is SEHNR, CDR2 FQNEAQ (reference sequence). V was trimmed by 6 bases and J by 4 bases, leaving 13 bases between them. For the CDR3, the DNA is TGTGCCAGCAGTGATTACATGAGATACGAGCAGTACTTC. Its translation is CASSDYMRYEQYF.

This clone is a singleton in its sample. V is TRBV5-1 and J is TRBJ2-1, with 10 bases matching TRBD1. V dropped 4 bases and J dropped 5; count of bases not matched to a gene: 12. Germline lookup yields CDR1 SGHRS and CDR2 YFSETQ. There are 17 residues in the CDR3. CDR3 region: CASSPRASGTGDNEQFF. The CDR3 nucleotides read TGCGCCAGCAGCCCGAGGGCGTCCGGGACAGGGGACAATGAGCAGTTCTTC.

This sequence joins TRBV14 and TRBJ1-4, with D unresolved. The V gene lost 4 bases and the J gene lost 0 bases, with 12 bases spanning the gap. Germline V gene lookup returns CDR1 SGHDN and CDR2 FVKESK. The CDR3 has 16 amino acids. Here the CDR3 reads CASSPNGFATNEKLFF. The CDR3 DNA follows: TGTGCCAGCAGCCCCAATGGGTTTGCAACTAATGAAAAACTGTTTTTT.

The J gene is TRBJ1-3, the V gene TRBV2; D remains unclear. Trimming left V 4 bases short and J 0 bases short, with 13 bases between. The CDR3 is made up of 16 amino acids. In germline, CDR1 is SNHLY, CDR2 FYNNEI. This chain's CDR3 is CASSVPFTSSGNTIYF. CDR3 nucleotide sequence: TGTGCCAGCAGTGTACCGTTCACGAGCTCTGGAAACACCATATATTTT.

This chain connects TRBV7-9 to TRBJ1-1; D not certain. Deletions cut 2 bases from V and 8 bases from J, with 9 bases between. CDR1 SEHNR and CDR2 FQNEAQ come from the germline V gene (reference sequence). The CDR3 is 12 residues long. As DNA, the CDR3 is TGTGCCAGCAGCTTAAAGGTGATAGAAGCTTTCTTT. This gives the protein CASSLKVIEAFF.

The CDR3 DNA reads as TGTGCCAGCAGCTTGTTTTCCATTGAGCAGTTCTTC. It is translated as CASSLFSIEQFF. The gene calls are TRBV5-4 and TRBJ2-1; D is uncertain. CDR1 and CDR2 from the germline V gene are SGHNT and YYREEE (reference sequence). The CDR3 loop spans 12 amino acids. Trimming removed 1 base at V and 9 bases at J, with 8 bases between.